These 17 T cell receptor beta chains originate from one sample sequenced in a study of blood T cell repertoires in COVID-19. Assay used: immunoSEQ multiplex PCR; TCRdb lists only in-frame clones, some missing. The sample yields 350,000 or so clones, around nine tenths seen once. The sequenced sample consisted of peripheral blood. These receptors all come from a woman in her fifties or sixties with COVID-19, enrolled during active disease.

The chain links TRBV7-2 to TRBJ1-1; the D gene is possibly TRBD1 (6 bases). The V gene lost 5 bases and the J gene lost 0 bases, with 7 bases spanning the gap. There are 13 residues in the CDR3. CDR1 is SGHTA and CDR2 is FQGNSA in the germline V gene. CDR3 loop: CASSRDMNTEAFF. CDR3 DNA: TGTGCCAGCAGCAGGGACATGAACACTGAAGCTTTCTTT.

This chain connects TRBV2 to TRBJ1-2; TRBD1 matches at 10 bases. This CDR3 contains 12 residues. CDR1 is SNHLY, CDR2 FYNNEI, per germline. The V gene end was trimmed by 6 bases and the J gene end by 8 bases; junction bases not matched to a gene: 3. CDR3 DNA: TGTGCCAGCAGGACAGGGGGCGACGGCTACACCTTC. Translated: CASRTGGDGYTF.

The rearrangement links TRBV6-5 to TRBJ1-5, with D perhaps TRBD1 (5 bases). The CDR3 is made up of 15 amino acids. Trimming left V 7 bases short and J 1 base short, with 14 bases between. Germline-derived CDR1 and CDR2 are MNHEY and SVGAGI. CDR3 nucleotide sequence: TGTGCCAGCAAATCAACAGGTCGAAGCAATCAGCCCCAGCATTTT. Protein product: CASKSTGRSNQPQHF.

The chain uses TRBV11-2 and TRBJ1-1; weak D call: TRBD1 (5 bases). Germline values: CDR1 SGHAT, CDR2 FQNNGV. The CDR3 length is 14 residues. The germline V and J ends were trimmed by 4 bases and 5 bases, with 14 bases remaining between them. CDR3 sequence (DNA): TGTGCCAGCAGCTCAGGGTTGGGATCGACTGAAGCTTTCTTT. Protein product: CASSSGLGSTEAFF.

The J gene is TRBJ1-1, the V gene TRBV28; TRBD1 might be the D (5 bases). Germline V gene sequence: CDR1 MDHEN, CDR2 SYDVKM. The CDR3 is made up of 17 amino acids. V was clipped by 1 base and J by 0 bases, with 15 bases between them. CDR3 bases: TGTGCCAGCAGTTTATCCCCCTGGGGGGGGGTGAACACTGAAGCTTTCTTT. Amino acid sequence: CASSLSPWGGVNTEAFF.

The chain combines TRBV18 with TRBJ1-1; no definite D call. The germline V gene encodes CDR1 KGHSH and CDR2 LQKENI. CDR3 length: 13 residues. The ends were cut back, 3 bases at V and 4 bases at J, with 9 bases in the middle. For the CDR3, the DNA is TGTGCCAGCTCACCTGGGCAGATCACTGAAGCTTTCTTT. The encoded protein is CASSPGQITEAFF.

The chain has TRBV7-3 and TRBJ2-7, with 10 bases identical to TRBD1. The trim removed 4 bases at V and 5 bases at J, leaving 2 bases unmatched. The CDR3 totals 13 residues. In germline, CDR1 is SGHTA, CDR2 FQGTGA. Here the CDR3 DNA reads TGTGCCAGCAGCTCGACAGGGGGCGACGAGCAGTACTTC. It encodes CASSSTGGDEQYF.

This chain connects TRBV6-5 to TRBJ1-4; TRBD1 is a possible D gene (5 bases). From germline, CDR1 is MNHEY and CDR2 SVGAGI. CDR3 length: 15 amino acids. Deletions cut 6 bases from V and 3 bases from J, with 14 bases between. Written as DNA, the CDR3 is TGTGCCAGCAGGGACGGGGGAGGGCCTAATGAAAAACTGTTTTTT. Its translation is CASRDGGGPNEKLFF.

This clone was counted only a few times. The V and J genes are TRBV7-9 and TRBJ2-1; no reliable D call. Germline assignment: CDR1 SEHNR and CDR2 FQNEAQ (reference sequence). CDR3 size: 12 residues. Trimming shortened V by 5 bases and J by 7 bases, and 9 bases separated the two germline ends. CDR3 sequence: CASSRNLNEQFF. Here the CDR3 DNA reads TGTGCCAGCAGCCGTAATTTAAATGAGCAGTTCTTC.

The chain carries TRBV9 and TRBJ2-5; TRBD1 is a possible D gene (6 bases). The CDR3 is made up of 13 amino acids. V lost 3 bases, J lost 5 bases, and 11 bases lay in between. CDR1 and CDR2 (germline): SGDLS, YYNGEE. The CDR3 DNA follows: TGTGCCAGCAGCGGTACAGGGTGGGAGACCCAGTACTTC. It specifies CASSGTGWETQYF.

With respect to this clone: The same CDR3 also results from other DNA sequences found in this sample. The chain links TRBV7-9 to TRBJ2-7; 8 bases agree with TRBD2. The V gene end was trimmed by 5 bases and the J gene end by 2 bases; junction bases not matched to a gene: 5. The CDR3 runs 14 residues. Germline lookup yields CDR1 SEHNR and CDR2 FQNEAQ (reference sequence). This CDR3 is CASSRSGGAYEQYF. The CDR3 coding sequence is TGTGCCAGCAGCCGGAGCGGGGGAGCCTACGAGCAGTACTTC.

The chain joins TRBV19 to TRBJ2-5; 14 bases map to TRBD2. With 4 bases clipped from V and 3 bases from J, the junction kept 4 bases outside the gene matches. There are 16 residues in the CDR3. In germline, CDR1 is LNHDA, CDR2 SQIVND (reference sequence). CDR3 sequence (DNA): TGTGCCAGTAGTAAGGGACTAGCGGGGGTGGAAGAGACCCAGTACTTC. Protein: CASSKGLAGVEETQYF.

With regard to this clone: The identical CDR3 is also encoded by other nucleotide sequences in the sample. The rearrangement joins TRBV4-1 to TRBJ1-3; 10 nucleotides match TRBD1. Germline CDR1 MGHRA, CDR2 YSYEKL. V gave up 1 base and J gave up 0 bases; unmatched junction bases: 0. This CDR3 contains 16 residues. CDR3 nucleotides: TGCGCCAGCAGCCAAGGACAGGGGGCCTCTGGAAACACCATATATTTT. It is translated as CASSQGQGASGNTIYF.

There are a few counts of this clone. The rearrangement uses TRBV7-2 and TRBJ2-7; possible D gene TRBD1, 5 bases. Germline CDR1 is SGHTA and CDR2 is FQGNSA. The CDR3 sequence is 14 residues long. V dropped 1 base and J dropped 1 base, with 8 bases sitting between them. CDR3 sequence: CASSLGQSSYEQYF. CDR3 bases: TGTGCCAGCAGCTTAGGACAGTCATCCTACGAGCAGTACTTC.

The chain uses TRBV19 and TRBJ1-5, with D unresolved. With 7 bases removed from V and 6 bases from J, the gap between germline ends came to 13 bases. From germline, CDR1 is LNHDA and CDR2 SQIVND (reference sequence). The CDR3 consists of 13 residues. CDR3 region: CASTIVGGQPQHF. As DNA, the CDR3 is TGTGCCAGTACTATCGTCGGAGGTCAGCCCCAGCATTTT.

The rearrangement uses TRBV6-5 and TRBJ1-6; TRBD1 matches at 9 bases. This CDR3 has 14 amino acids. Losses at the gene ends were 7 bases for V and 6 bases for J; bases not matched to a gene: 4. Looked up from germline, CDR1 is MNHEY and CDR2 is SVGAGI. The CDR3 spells CASTRDRANSPLHF. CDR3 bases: TGTGCCAGCACCCGGGACAGGGCTAATTCACCCCTCCACTTT.

CDR3 in amino acids: CASSPLQGEDTQYF. The CDR3 bases are TGTGCCAGCAGCCCCCTCCAGGGGGAAGATACGCAGTATTTT. The chain couples TRBV3-1 (or the pseudogene TRBV3-2) to TRBJ2-3; 7 nucleotides agree with TRBD1. Germline CDR1 is LGHDT and CDR2 is YNNKEL (reference sequence). Losses at the gene ends were 4 bases for V and 5 bases for J; bases not matched to a gene: 6. This CDR3 is 14 amino acids long.